Listed below are T cell receptor beta chains from one sample, sequenced in a study of regulatory T cells in long-lasting Graves disease. TCRdb itself ran the multiplex PCR reads through MiXCR, one entry per CDR3 protein. The sample shows 300,000 to 400,000 distinct CDR3 sequences, around 15% of them seen only once. This same sample was also taken into another study, of T cells in Graves' hyperthyroidism and ophthalmopathy.

Sequenced material: peripheral blood mononuclear cells (PBMCs), taken at new diagnosis, from a patient treated with antithyroid drugs. These TCRs come from a man between 35 and 55 years old with Graves disease. Both conserved end residues are part of each CDR3. A D gene is named only where the DNA matches it firmly. Clone sizes are given selectively: once, few, many, or a class where the clone is expanded.

V	D	size	J	CDR3	DNA
TRBV2	TRBD1	many	TRBJ1-5	CASSEARQGTNQPQHF	TGTGCCAGCAGTGAAGCTCGACAGGGGACAAATCAGCCCCAGCATTTT
TRBV11-2	TRBD2	few	TRBJ2-5	CASSHGGGARETQYF	TGTGCCAGCAGCCACGGGGGGGGGGCGAGGGAGACCCAGTACTTC
TRBV15	NA	few	TRBJ2-5	CATSPKRSGQETQYF	TGTGCCACCAGCCCCAAAAGGAGCGGGCAAGAGACCCAGTACTTC
TRBV27	TRBD1	many	TRBJ1-1	CASSLKTGIRTEAFF	TGTGCCAGCAGTCTAAAGACAGGGATCCGGACTGAAGCTTTCTTT
TRBV6-2/TRBV6-3	NA	many	TRBJ2-1	CASSVLGVGFF	TGTGCCAGCAGTGTACTCGGGGTCGGGTTCTTC
TRBV18	NA	NA	TRBJ1-1	CASSPQQGRGTEAFF	TGTGCCAGCTCACCACAACAGGGAAGGGGCACTGAAGCTTTCTTT
TRBV27	TRBD1	many	TRBJ2-5	CASSTTGVRWETQYF	TGTGCCAGCAGTACAACAGGGGTGAGGTGGGAGACCCAGTACTTC
TRBV4-1	NA	NA	TRBJ1-2	CASSQLGTLDRTGYTF	TGCGCCAGCAGCCAGTTGGGGACTCTCGATAGGACAGGCTACACCTTC
TRBV28	NA	NA	TRBJ2-6	CASSLFEAGANVLTF	TGTGCCAGCAGTTTATTCGAGGCTGGGGCCAACGTCCTGACTTTC
TRBV5-1	NA	many	TRBJ2-7	CASSFENSRGDEQYF	TGCGCCAGCAGCTTTGAGAACTCCCGGGGCGACGAGCAGTACTTC
TRBV7-6	NA	many	TRBJ1-3	CASSLSRGSGNTIYF	TGTGCCAGCAGCTTAAGCAGGGGCTCTGGAAACACCATATATTTT
TRBV12-3/TRBV12-4	TRBD2	many	TRBJ2-1	CASSSTSGGYGQFF	TGTGCCAGCAGTTCGACTAGCGGGGGTTATGGGCAGTTCTTC
TRBV27	NA	NA	TRBJ2-2	CASSPGTNTGELFF	TGTGCCAGCAGTCCCGGGACGAACACCGGGGAGCTGTTTTTT
TRBV7-9	TRBD1	many	TRBJ1-2	CASSPQGGALGYTF	TGTGCCAGCAGCCCTCAGGGGGGGGCCTTAGGCTACACCTTC
TRBV11-3	NA	many	TRBJ1-5	CASSLDRRWGQPQHF	TGTGCCAGCAGCTTAGATCGCCGTTGGGGACAGCCCCAGCATTTT
TRBV18	NA	many	TRBJ1-1	CASSPLFRNTEAFF	TGTGCCAGCTCACCATTATTTAGGAACACTGAAGCTTTCTTT
TRBV20-1	NA	many	TRBJ2-7	CSARHPGATTYEQYF	TGCAGTGCTAGACATCCGGGGGCCACGACCTACGAGCAGTACTTC
TRBV7-9	NA	few	TRBJ1-4	CASSHGRGYEKLFF	TGTGCCAGCAGTCACGGACGAGGTTATGAAAAACTGTTTTTT
TRBV12-3/TRBV12-4	NA	NA	TRBJ1-2	CASSLKGVYGYTF	TGTGCCAGCAGTTTAAAGGGCGTCTATGGCTACACCTTC
TRBV27	TRBD1	few	TRBJ1-1	CRGVIVTEAFF	TGCAGGGGGGTTATCGTAACTGAAGCTTTCTTT
TRBV5-1	TRBD2	NA	TRBJ2-5	CASSSPLAGGQETQYF	TGCGCCAGCAGCTCCCCTCTAGCGGGGGGCCAAGAGACCCAGTACTTC
TRBV5-5	TRBD1	many	TRBJ1-2	CASSHRLTGIDGYTF	TGTGCCAGCAGCCACAGATTGACAGGGATCGATGGCTACACCTTC
TRBV5-1	TRBD1	many	TRBJ2-7	CASSFTGDFPHF	TGCGCCAGCAGCTTCACAGGGGATTTCCCTCACTTC
TRBV6-1	TRBD1	many	TRBJ2-7	CASTRDSYEQYF	TGTGCCAGCACCAGGGACAGCTACGAGCAGTACTTC
TRBV11-2	TRBD2	NA	TRBJ2-4	CASSPPGGGKNIQYF	TGTGCCAGCAGCCCACCGGGAGGAGGCAAAAACATTCAGTACTTC
TRBV4-2	TRBD2	few	TRBJ2-2	CASSQVLGLAGANTGELFF	TGTGCCAGCAGCCAAGTCTTAGGACTAGCGGGGGCGAACACCGGGGAGCTGTTTTTT
TRBV3-1	NA	many	TRBJ1-1	CASSQGEGMNTEAFF	TGTGCCAGCAGCCAAGGAGAGGGCATGAACACTGAAGCTTTCTTT
TRBV5-1	NA	NA	TRBJ1-5	CASSFGGPQPQHF	TGCGCCAGCAGCTTCGGGGGGCCTCAGCCCCAGCATTTT
TRBV4-1	NA	NA	TRBJ1-6	CASRRAPAGRDSPLHF	TGCGCCAGCAGACGCGCCCCGGCAGGGCGGGATTCACCCCTCCACTTT
TRBV7-9	TRBD1	many	TRBJ2-1	CASSLRGRLDEQFF	TGTGCCAGCAGCTTGAGGGGGCGTCTGGATGAGCAGTTCTTC
TRBV20-1	NA	many	TRBJ2-7	CSADRPLEQYF	TGCAGCGCTGACAGGCCTCTCGAGCAGTACTTC
TRBV5-1	TRBD1	many	TRBJ2-3	CASSLSRTGGTDTQYF	TGCGCCAGCAGCTTGTCGCGGACAGGGGGCACAGATACGCAGTATTTT
TRBV4-1	NA	few	TRBJ1-4	CASSQDVVGPARGEKLFF	TGCGCCAGCAGCCAAGACGTGGTAGGGCCAGCGCGGGGGGAAAAACTGTTTTTT
TRBV28	TRBD1	many	TRBJ1-2	CASSFAGGAHGYTF	TGTGCCAGCAGTTTCGCAGGGGGCGCCCATGGCTACACCTTC
TRBV7-9	NA	many	TRBJ1-1	CASIRGQGEAFF	TGTGCCAGCATCCGGGGGCAAGGTGAAGCTTTCTTT
TRBV5-1	TRBD1	many	TRBJ2-2	CASRHPGQGSTGELFF	TGCGCCAGCCGACACCCGGGACAGGGAAGTACCGGGGAGCTGTTTTTT
TRBV5-1	TRBD2	NA	TRBJ2-1	CASSLRSSGGARNEQFF	TGCGCCAGCAGCTTGAGGTCTAGCGGGGGGGCAAGGAATGAGCAGTTCTTC
TRBV5-1	TRBD2	NA	TRBJ2-7	CASSPAGVGLREQYF	TGCGCCAGCAGCCCCGCGGGGGTCGGACTCCGCGAGCAGTACTTC
TRBV11-3	TRBD2	few	TRBJ2-3	CASSAEGIAGNTDTQYF	TGTGCCAGCAGTGCCGAGGGGATAGCGGGGAACACAGATACGCAGTATTTT
TRBV10-3	TRBD1	many	TRBJ2-1	CAIRGRTRDRDLYNEQFF	TGTGCCATCAGAGGAAGAACCCGGGACAGGGATCTCTACAATGAGCAGTTCTTC
TRBV10-3	TRBD1	NA	TRBJ1-1	CAISGQQGTSEAFF	TGTGCCATCAGTGGCCAACAGGGGACGTCTGAAGCTTTCTTT